The clone carrying this T cell receptor beta chain was found a few times. Its antigen is undetermined. Trimming removed 5 bases from V and 6 bases from J; junction bases left unmatched: 12. The CDR3 length is 16 residues. CDR1 and CDR2 from the germline V gene are SGHVS and FQNEAQ. Every isolated RNA sample was fully reverse transcribed, so sequencing captured expressed TCRB transcripts. The protocol was immunoSEQ multiplex PCR, while the TCRdb copy is restricted to in-frame clones and leaves out a portion. The table lists about 180,000 clones, around 7.9% of them singletons. Markers CD45RO/CCR7/CD25/CD127/CD95/CD27 served to sort CD4+ naive, central memory, regulatory and stem cell-like memory cells. These data originate in a study of beta chain features in type 1 diabetes. Study-wide results and caveats: More deletions and fewer insertions at VDJ junctions were seen in type 1 diabetes patients. It was among patients, rather than healthy donors, that naive, central memory and Treg TCRB repertoires appeared more similar. Patients and controls would share equally any PCR tilt toward shorter templates. A moderate, significant TCRB CDR3 shortening appeared in type 1 diabetes across four CD4+ subsets.

The sample consisted of central memory CD4+ T cells from blood. This sequence originates from a young man with type 1 diabetes. V gene TRBV7-8 combines with J gene TRBJ2-1; the match to TRBD1 covers 8 bases. The chain's CDR3 is CASSRRRTGLFNEQFF. The CDR3 DNA reads TGTGCCAGCAGCCGCCGAAGGACAGGGTTGTTCAATGAGCAGTTCTTC.